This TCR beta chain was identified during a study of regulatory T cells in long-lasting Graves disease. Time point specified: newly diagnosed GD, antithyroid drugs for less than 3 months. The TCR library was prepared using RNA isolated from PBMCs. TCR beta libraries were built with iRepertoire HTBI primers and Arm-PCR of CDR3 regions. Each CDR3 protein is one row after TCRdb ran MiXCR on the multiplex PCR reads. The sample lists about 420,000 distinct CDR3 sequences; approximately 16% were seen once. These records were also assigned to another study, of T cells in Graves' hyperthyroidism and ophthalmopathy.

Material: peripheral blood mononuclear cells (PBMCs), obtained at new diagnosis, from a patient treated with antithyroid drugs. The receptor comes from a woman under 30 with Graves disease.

CDR3 sequence reads: CASSLKRATEAFF. CDR3 coding DNA: TGTGCCAGCAGCTTGAAACGGGCCACTGAAGCTTTCTTT. The chain carries TRBV5-6 and TRBJ1-1; D is unclear. V was shortened by 1 base and J by 4 bases, with 8 bases between the two germline ends. From germline, CDR1 is SGHDT and CDR2 YYEEEE. There are 13 residues in the CDR3.